One and the same sample provided the 16 T cell receptor beta chains below, sequenced in a study of blood T cell repertoires in COVID-19. Assay used: immunoSEQ multiplex PCR; TCRdb lists only in-frame clones, some missing. The data show about 110,000 clones, 84% seen once. The sample taken for sequencing was peripheral blood. Receptors originate from a human donor in a cohort sampled during active COVID-19.

The rearrangement joins TRBV3-1 (or the pseudogene TRBV3-2) to TRBJ2-3, with 7 bases that match TRBD2. The germline V gene has CDR1 LGHDT and CDR2 YNNKEL (reference sequence). This CDR3 is built from 13 residues. The trim removed 5 bases at V and 5 bases at J, leaving 4 bases unmatched. The CDR3: CASSRLAEDTQYF. The DNA of the CDR3 is TGTGCCAGCAGCAGACTAGCCGAAGATACGCAGTATTTT.

The genes are TRBV27 and TRBJ1-4, with a possible D match to TRBD1 (6 bases). V was pared by 5 bases and J by 4 bases, with 11 bases between. The CDR3 length is 14 residues. Germline CDR1 and CDR2: MNHEY and SMNVEV (reference sequence). CDR3 residues: CASSTTGFNEKLFF. CDR3 sequence (DNA): TGTGCCAGCAGTACAACAGGGTTTAATGAAAAACTGTTTTTT.

This CDR3 is CASLVEFNSPLHF. In DNA, the CDR3 is TGCGCCAGCTTGGTAGAGTTCAATTCACCCCTCCACTTT. The rearrangement joins TRBV23-1 to TRBJ1-6; D uncertain. TRBV23-1 is an open reading frame whose function is uncertain. Trimming shortened V by 8 bases and J by 7 bases, and 12 bases separated the two germline ends. This CDR3 has 13 residues.

This clone has a single count. The CDR3 here is CASSLGTGGSGYTF. The CDR3 DNA reads TGTGCCAGTAGTCTCGGGACAGGGGGATCTGGCTACACCTTC. V usage is TRBV19 and J usage is TRBJ1-2; TRBD1 matches 11 bases. Germline values: CDR1 LNHDA, CDR2 SQIVND (reference sequence). V was pared by 5 bases and J by 7 bases, with 6 bases of the junction left unmatched. The CDR3 is 14 amino acids.

This clone was observed a single time. V usage is TRBV3-1 (or the pseudogene TRBV3-2) and J usage is TRBJ1-4; unclear D gene. This CDR3 contains 13 residues. Germline CDR1 and CDR2: LGHDT and YNNKEL (reference sequence). Deletions cut 2 bases from V and 14 bases from J, with 15 bases between. As DNA, the CDR3 is TGTGCCAGCAGCCAACATGGGCCCCCGACGCTGTTTTTT. It codes for CASSQHGPPTLFF.

V gene TRBV7-9 combines with J gene TRBJ1-1, with TRBD1 matching 7 bases. There are 12 residues in the CDR3. The J segment lost 5 bases and the V segment lost 8 bases, leaving 5 bases of the junction unmatched. Germline lookup yields CDR1 SEHNR and CDR2 FQNEAQ (reference sequence). CDR3 residues: CASGQQGTEAFF. CDR3 DNA: TGTGCCAGCGGACAACAGGGGACTGAAGCTTTCTTT.

This clone was detected a few times. The genes are TRBV7-6 and TRBJ1-5, with D possibly TRBD1 on 6 matching bases. V was pared by 4 bases and J by 5 bases, with 12 bases between. Germline V gene lookup returns CDR1 SGHVS and CDR2 FNYEAQ. The CDR3 runs to 14 residues. The DNA of the CDR3 is TGTGCCAGCAGCTCGGACCAGGGGCATCAGCCCCAGCATTTT. Amino acids: CASSSDQGHQPQHF.

This sequence joins TRBV5-1 and TRBJ1-6, with D perhaps TRBD1 (6 bases). CDR1 is SGHRS and CDR2 is YFSETQ in the germline V gene. V was clipped by 0 bases and J by 6 bases, with 13 bases between them. This CDR3 spans 16 amino acids. CDR3 region: CASSLGGRGSNSPLHF. In nucleotides, the CDR3 is TGCGCCAGCAGCTTGGGGGGCAGGGGAAGTAATTCACCCCTCCACTTT.

V is TRBV27 and J is TRBJ2-3, with 12 nucleotides matching TRBD2. This CDR3 has 15 amino acids. The trim removed 6 bases at V and 4 bases at J, leaving 5 bases unmatched. Germline CDR1 MNHEY, CDR2 SMNVEV (reference sequence). The CDR3 loop is CASSPGTSGSDTQYF. The DNA for the CDR3 is TGTGCCAGCAGCCCCGGGACTAGCGGGTCAGATACGCAGTATTTT.

The chain links TRBV9 to TRBJ1-2; TRBD1 agrees at 7 bases. Per the germline V gene, CDR1 is SGDLS and CDR2 is YYNGEE. V was pared by 4 bases and J by 2 bases, with 5 bases of the junction left unmatched. The CDR3 sequence is 14 residues long. The CDR3 DNA reads as TGTGCCAGCAGCAGCGGACAGGCGAACTATGGCTACACCTTC. The encoded protein is CASSSGQANYGYTF.

The chain couples TRBV7-9 to TRBJ2-3; D is possibly TRBD2 (6 bases). CDR1 and CDR2 from the germline V gene are SEHNR and FQNEAQ (reference sequence). The CDR3 sequence is 16 residues long. Between the trimmed V and J ends, which lost 4 bases and 10 bases, there was a span of 24 bases. CDR3 sequence: CASSSNGGAWGLSQYF. CDR3 sequence (DNA): TGTGCCAGCAGCTCGAACGGGGGAGCTTGGGGGTTATCGCAGTATTTT.

J is TRBJ1-3 and V is TRBV4-1; D not resolved. V was shortened by 0 bases and J by 0 bases, with 6 bases between the two germline ends. The CDR3 runs to 15 residues. Germline lookup yields CDR1 MGHRA and CDR2 YSYEKL. CDR3 region: CASSQDRSSGNTIYF. CDR3 nucleotides: TGCGCCAGCAGCCAAGATAGGAGCTCTGGAAACACCATATATTTT.

This rearrangement joins TRBV7-9 to TRBJ2-7; possible D gene TRBD2, 6 bases. The V gene lost 5 bases and the J gene lost 12 bases, with 29 bases spanning the gap. The CDR3 spans 16 residues. The germline V gene has CDR1 SEHNR and CDR2 FQNEAQ (reference sequence). This CDR3 is CASSPPLRWGGESWYF. CDR3 DNA: TGTGCCAGCAGCCCCCCCCTCCGGTGGGGCGGGGAGTCCTGGTACTTC.

This chain uses TRBV5-6 with TRBJ2-7; D unclear. In germline, CDR1 is SGHDT, CDR2 YYEEEE. The CDR3 covers 15 residues. Trimming took off 0 bases at V and 0 bases at J, with 10 bases between the two ends. CDR3 bases: TGTGCCAGCAGCTTGGGGTACCCCAGCTCCTACGAGCAGTACTTC. It codes for CASSLGYPSSYEQYF.

The chain recombines TRBV5-6 with TRBJ1-6; possibly TRBD1 for D (6 bases). Germline CDR1 reads SGHDT; CDR2 reads YYEEEE. V lost 2 bases and J 3 bases, leaving 12 bases between the germline ends. The CDR3 is 16 amino acids. The CDR3, as DNA: TGTGCCAGCAGCTTCCGTCCGGACAGCTATAATTCACCCCTCCACTTT. Its protein product is CASSFRPDSYNSPLHF.

This clone was seen more than once but under ten times. The chain couples TRBV2 to TRBJ1-2; TRBD1 matches 7 bases. With V trimmed by 6 bases and J by 8 bases, 15 bases remained unmatched. This CDR3 comprises 15 residues. From germline, CDR1 is SNHLY and CDR2 FYNNEI. The CDR3 region is CASSAHRGSLSGYTF. CDR3 DNA: TGTGCCAGCAGCGCCCACAGGGGATCGTTGTCCGGCTACACCTTC.